The source of this TCR beta chain is a study of cytomegalovirus exposure and HLA in healthy donors. The study, taken as a whole, reports: Roughly uniform depth of sequencing across donors was assumed in presence/absence analyses. Analysis was carried out at a later point, and it linked a missense DCLRE1C variant to TCR beta V- and J-gene trimming. A few CMV-associated chains proved CMV antigen-specific in vitro.

Healthy bone marrow donors made up the donors. The PCR used 60 Vbeta and 13 Jbeta primers. The table came from immunoSEQ multiplex PCR; TCRdb's copy has only in-frame clones and leaves some out. This repertoire shows some 140,000 clones, approximately 80% found once; its top ten account for 8.8%. As regards this clone: Its antigen is unknown.

The sample was PBMCs. The TCR sequence derives from a woman between 45 and 65 years old in good health and CMV-seropositive.

The CDR3 region is CASSRQGGSSPLHF. The CDR3 DNA follows: TGTGCCAGCAGCCGACAGGGGGGCAGTTCACCCCTCCACTTT. The rearrangement joins TRBV6-5 to TRBJ1-6; 9 bases are shared with TRBD1. Germline values: CDR1 MNHEY, CDR2 SVGAGI. V shed 6 bases, J shed 9 bases, and the junction held 6 bases outside the gene matches. The CDR3 spans 14 residues.